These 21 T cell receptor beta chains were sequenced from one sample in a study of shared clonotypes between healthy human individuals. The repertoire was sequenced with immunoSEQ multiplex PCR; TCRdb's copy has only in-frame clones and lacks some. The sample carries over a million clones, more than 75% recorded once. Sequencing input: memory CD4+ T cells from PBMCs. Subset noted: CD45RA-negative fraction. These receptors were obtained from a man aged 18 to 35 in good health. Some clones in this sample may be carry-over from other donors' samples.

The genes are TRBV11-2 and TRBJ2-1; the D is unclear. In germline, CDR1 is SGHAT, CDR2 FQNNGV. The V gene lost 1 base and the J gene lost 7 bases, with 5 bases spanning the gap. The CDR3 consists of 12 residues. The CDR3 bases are TGTGCCAGCAGCTTAGGGCCAAATGAGCAGTTCTTC. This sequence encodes CASSLGPNEQFF.

CDR3 sequence (DNA): TGTGCCAGCAGCTTGGGACCGATCTACGAGCAGTACTTC. It yields the protein CASSLGPIYEQYF. The V gene is TRBV5-5, the J gene TRBJ2-7; D gene uncertain. V lost 0 bases, J lost 3 bases, and 7 bases lay in between. Looked up from germline, CDR1 is SGHKS and CDR2 is YYEKEE (reference sequence). The CDR3 runs 13 residues.

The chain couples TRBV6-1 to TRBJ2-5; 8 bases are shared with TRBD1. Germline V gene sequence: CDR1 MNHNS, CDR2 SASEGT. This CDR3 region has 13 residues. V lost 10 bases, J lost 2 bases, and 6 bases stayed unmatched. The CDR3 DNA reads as TGTGCCACCAACAGGGGGAGACAAGAGACCCAGTACTTC. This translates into CATNRGRQETQYF.

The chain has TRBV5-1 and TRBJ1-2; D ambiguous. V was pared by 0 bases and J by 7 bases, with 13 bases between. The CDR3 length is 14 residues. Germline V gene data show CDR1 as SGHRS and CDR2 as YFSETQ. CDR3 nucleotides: TGCGCCAGCAGCTTGGCGTTTCCAGATGGTGGCTACACCTTC. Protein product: CASSLAFPDGGYTF.

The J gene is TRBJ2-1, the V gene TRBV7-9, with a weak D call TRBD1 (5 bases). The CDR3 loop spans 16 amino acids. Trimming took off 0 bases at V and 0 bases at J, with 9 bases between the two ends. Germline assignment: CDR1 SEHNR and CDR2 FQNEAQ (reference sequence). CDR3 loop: CASSLAAGISYNEQFF. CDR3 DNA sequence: TGTGCCAGCAGCTTAGCGGCAGGGATCTCCTACAATGAGCAGTTCTTC.

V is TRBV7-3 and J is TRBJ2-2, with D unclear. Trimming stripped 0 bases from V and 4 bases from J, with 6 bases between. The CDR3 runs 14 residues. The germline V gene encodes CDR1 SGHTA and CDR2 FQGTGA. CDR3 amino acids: CASSLTAPTGELFF. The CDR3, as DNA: TGTGCCAGCAGCTTAACGGCACCCACCGGGGAGCTGTTTTTT.

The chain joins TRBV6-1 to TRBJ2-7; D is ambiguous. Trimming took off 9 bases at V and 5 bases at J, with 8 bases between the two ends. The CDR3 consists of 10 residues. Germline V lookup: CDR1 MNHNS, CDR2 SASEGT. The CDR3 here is CASTDHEQYF. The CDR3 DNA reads TGTGCCAGTACCGACCACGAGCAGTACTTC.

The CDR3 nucleotides are TGTGCCAGCAGCCCTTTTGTGGGGGGGGAAGCTTTCTTT. As protein: CASSPFVGGEAFF. V gene TRBV14 combines with J gene TRBJ1-1, with D perhaps matching TRBD1 (5 bases). This CDR3 comprises 13 residues. V shed 4 bases and J shed 8 bases, with 14 bases lying between them. Germline V gene lookup returns CDR1 SGHDN and CDR2 FVKESK.

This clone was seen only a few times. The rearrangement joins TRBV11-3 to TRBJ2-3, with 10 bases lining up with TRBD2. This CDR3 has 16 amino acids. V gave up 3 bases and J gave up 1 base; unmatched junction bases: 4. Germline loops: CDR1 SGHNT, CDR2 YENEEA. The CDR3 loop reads CASSFSGTSGTDTQYF. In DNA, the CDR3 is TGTGCCAGCAGCTTTTCCGGGACTAGCGGCACAGATACGCAGTATTTT.

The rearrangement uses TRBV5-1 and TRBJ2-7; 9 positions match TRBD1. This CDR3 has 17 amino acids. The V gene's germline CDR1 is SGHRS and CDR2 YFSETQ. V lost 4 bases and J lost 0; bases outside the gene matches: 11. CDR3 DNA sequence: TGCGCCAGCAGCCAAACTCTGGACAGGGGAGGCTCCTACGAGCAGTACTTC. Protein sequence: CASSQTLDRGGSYEQYF.

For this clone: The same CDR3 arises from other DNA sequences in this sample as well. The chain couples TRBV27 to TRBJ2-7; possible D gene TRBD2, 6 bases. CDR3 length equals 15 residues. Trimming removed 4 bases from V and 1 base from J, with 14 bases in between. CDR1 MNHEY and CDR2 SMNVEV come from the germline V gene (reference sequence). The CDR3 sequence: CASSWKAGSSYEQYF. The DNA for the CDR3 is TGTGCCAGCAGTTGGAAGGCGGGAAGTTCCTACGAGCAGTACTTC.

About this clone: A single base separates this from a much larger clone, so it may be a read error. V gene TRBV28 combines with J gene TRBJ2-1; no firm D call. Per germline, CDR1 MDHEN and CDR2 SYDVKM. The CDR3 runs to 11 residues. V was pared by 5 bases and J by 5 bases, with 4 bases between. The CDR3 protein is CASSVNNEQFF. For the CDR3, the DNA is TGTGCCAGCAGTGTAAACAATGAGCAGTTCTTC. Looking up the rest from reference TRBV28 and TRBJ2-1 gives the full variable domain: DVKVTQSSRYLVKRTGEKVFLECVQDMDHENMFWYRQDPGLGLRLIYFSYDVKMKEKGDIPEGYSVSREKKERFSLILESASTNQTSMYLCASSVNNEQFFGPGTRLTVL.

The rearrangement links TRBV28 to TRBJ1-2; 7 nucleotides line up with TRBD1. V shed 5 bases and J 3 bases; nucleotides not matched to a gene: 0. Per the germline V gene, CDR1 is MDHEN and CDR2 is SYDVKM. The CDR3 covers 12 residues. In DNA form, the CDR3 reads TGTGCCAGCAGTCAGGGGGACTATGGCTACACCTTC. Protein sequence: CASSQGDYGYTF.

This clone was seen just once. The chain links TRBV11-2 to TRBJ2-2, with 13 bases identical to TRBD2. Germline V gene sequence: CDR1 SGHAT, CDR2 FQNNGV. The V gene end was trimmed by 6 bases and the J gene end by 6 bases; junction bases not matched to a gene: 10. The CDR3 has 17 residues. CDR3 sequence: CASRWTSGRPNAGELFF. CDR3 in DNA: TGTGCCAGCAGATGGACTAGCGGGAGACCTAACGCCGGGGAGCTGTTTTTT. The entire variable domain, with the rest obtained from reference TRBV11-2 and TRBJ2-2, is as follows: EAGVAQSPRYKIIEKRQSVAFWCNPISGHATLYWYQQILGQGPKLLIQFQNNGVVDDSQLPKDRFSAERLKGVDSTLKIQPAKLEDSAVYLCASRWTSGRPNAGELFFGEGSRLTVL.

The CDR3 is CASSEGLADYEQYF. CDR3 nucleotide sequence: TGTGCCAGCAGTGAAGGACTAGCGGATTACGAGCAGTACTTC. This chain connects TRBV25-1 to TRBJ2-7, with 10 bases identical to TRBD2. From germline, CDR1 is MGHDK and CDR2 SYGVNS. With V trimmed by 2 bases and J by 4 bases, 2 bases remained unmatched. CDR3 length equals 14 residues.

The CDR3 loop reads CASSLKPGTSGYNEQFF. CDR3 DNA: TGTGCCAGCAGCTTAAAGCCCGGGACTAGCGGATACAATGAGCAGTTCTTC. The rearrangement links TRBV7-9 to TRBJ2-1; 11 bases agree with TRBD2. V lost 2 bases to trimming and J lost 4 bases; unmatched junction nucleotides: 7. The CDR3 runs 17 residues. From germline, CDR1 is SEHNR and CDR2 FQNEAQ (reference sequence). Together with reference TRBV7-9 and TRBJ2-1, the CDR3 gives the full variable domain: DTGVSQNPRHKITKRGQNVTFRCDPISEHNRLYWYRQTLGQGPEFLTYFQNEAQLEKSRLLSDRFSAERPKGSFSTLEIQRTEQGDSAMYLCASSLKPGTSGYNEQFFGPGTRLTVL.

CDR3 residues: CAWFTGWGRTGELFF. The CDR3 DNA reads TGTGCCTGGTTCACCGGCTGGGGGAGGACCGGGGAGCTGTTTTTT. The V call is TRBV30, the J call TRBJ2-2; perhaps TRBD2 as D (6 bases). Germline loops: CDR1 GTSNPN, CDR2 SVGIG (reference sequence). V lost 5 bases to trimming and J lost 5 bases, with 18 bases between them. This CDR3 comprises 15 residues.

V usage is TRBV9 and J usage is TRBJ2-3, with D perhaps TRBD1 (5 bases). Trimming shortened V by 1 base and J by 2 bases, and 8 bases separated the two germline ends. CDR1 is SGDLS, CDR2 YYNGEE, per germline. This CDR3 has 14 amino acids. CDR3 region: CASSVTGATDTQYF. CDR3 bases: TGTGCCAGCAGCGTAACAGGAGCCACAGATACGCAGTATTTT.

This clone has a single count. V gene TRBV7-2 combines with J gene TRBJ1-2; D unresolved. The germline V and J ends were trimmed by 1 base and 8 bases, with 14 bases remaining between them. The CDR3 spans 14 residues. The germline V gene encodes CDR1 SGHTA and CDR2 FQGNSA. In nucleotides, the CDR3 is TGTGCCAGCAGCTTAGTTTCCCGCCTGAGGGGCTACACCTTC. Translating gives CASSLVSRLRGYTF.

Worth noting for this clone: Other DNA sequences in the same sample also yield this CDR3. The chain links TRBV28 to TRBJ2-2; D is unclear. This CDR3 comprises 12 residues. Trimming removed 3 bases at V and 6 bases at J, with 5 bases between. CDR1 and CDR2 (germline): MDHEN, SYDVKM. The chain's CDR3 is CASSLFPGELFF. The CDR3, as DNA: TGTGCCAGCAGTTTGTTTCCCGGGGAGCTGTTTTTT.

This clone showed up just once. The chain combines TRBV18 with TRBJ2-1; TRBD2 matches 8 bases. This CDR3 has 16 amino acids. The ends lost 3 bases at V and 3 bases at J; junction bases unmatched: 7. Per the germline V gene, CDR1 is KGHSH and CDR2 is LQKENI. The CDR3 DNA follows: TGTGCCAGCTCACCTCGGGGGCGGGAGGACTACAATGAGCAGTTCTTC. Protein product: CASSPRGREDYNEQFF.